The subject of this entry is one T cell receptor (beta chain). Its antigen is unidentified. The sample comes from a study of T cells in localized non-small cell lung cancer. Sequencing was performed with immunoSEQ multiplex PCR; in TCRdb, only in-frame clones are kept and a portion is missing. Seen here are over 25,000 clones, about nine tenths observed once, and the top ten hold 6.8%. CDR1 is MNHEY and CDR2 is SVGAGI in the germline V gene. This CDR3 is built from 14 residues. V was cut by 2 bases and J by 0 bases, with 8 bases left in between. Study outcomes and limitations: With higher T cell density in blood came longer overall survival. Uninvolved adjacent lung showed the highest T cell clonality, exceeding tumor.

The V gene is TRBV6-5, the J gene TRBJ2-7; D is perhaps TRBD1 (5 bases). The sequence derives from a male donor at least 60 years old with stage I lung adenocarcinoma. Here the sequenced sample was peripheral blood, taken before any cancer treatment. The CDR3 bases are TGTGCCAGCAGTTACGGCAGGGCCTCCTACGAGCAGTACTTC. It codes for CASSYGRASYEQYF.